This T cell receptor (beta chain) was sequenced for a study of response to subunit inactivated influenza vaccine (dated by TCRdb to about 2018). Context from the whole study: Deep quantitative profiling of the T cell receptor repertoire was used in the study to follow responses to a trivalent subunit inactivated influenza vaccine. Study-wide conclusions, independent of this receptor: The authors suggested that each seasonal influenza vaccination may recruit only a limited number of new T cells.

A distance of 18 bases separates the germline ends of V and J, which lose 4 bases and 7 bases respectively. For CDR1 and CDR2, the germline V gene (reference sequence) lists MNHEY and SMNVEV. The CDR3 covers 15 residues, taking in both the cysteine and the phenylalanine. The retained sequence is limited to the CDR3, 45 bases, with the frame set at the first base. To note about this clonotype: No cognate antigen has been identified for it. One base away there is no much larger clone; base qualities are not given.

Library prep was done by RT-PCR. Instrument used: Illumina HiSeq 2500. TCRdb took the public reads, trimmed them with fastp at Q25, ran MiXCR for clone calling and kept in-frame beta chains. Each entry merges the rows of one CDR3 protein and shows their most common DNA and genes. The sample data list more than 550,000 distinct CDR3 sequences, and over 9% of these were observed just once. The ten largest clones take up approximately 11% of the sample. The sample was also linked to a second study, of T cells expressing NK-cell markers. The second investigation adds: TCR beta cDNA libraries were prepared using 5'RACE template switching, which introduced a universal primer site and unique molecular identifiers. Eight or nine donors provided sorted CD3+CD56+NKG2C+, CD3+CD56+NKG2C- and CD3+CD56-NKG2C+ T-cell subsets, whose TCR beta-chain repertoires were profiled. Seven of the eight sequenced donors were HCMV-seropositive and one was HCMV-seronegative. To restrict sorting to alphabetaTCR-expressing T cells, an anti-gammadeltaTCR antibody was added in several experiments. In six donors, the dominant CD3+CD56+NKG2C+ clonotypes ranked among the top 10 CD8+ clonotypes, making up 1.0-7.0% of CD8+ T cells. Those dominant clonotypes were again the most abundant among CD3+CD56-NKG2C+ cells in a few donors, at about 25-60.1%. Whether the expanded NKG2C-expressing T cell clones were specific for HCMV antigens was left unclear. The study sequenced eight donors, all healthy volunteers chosen at random: three men and five women. HCMV serostatus was determined by detecting HCMV-specific IgG in serum with a commercial ELISA kit. Peripheral blood mononuclear cells were isolated from blood by Ficoll density gradient centrifugation. For roughly six donors, bulk peripheral blood T-cell repertoires were also sequenced from unsorted PBMC. cDNA synthesis was primed from the TCR beta constant segment, followed by two successive PCR amplification steps. Libraries were sequenced as 2 x 150 bp reads on Illumina HiSeq 2000/2500, MiSeq or NextSeq. MIGEC was used to demultiplex reads and group reads by UMI, and MiTCR was used to assemble and quantify clonotypes. To exclude erroneous sequences, any TCR cDNA sequence not supported by at least two reads was discarded. The tcR package was used for downstream repertoire analysis, with clonotypes matched between fractions based on CDR3 nucleotide sequence plus V segment. Antigen specificity was annotated against VDJdb with VDJmatch, allowing one amino acid substitution in CDR3.

The V and J genes are TRBV27 and TRBJ2-3; the D gene cannot be resolved beyond TRBD1 or TRBD2, each matching 5 bases. The material was PBMCs from blood, obtained on the day of vaccination. This sequence originates from a man in his forties or fifties who received an inactivated influenza vaccine. Donor details come from another sample of the same person, matched by shared clones. The bases read TGTGCCAGCAGTTCGGTGGGACGTGGCAGGTATACGCAGTATTTT. Translated, this gives CASSSVGRGRYTQYF.